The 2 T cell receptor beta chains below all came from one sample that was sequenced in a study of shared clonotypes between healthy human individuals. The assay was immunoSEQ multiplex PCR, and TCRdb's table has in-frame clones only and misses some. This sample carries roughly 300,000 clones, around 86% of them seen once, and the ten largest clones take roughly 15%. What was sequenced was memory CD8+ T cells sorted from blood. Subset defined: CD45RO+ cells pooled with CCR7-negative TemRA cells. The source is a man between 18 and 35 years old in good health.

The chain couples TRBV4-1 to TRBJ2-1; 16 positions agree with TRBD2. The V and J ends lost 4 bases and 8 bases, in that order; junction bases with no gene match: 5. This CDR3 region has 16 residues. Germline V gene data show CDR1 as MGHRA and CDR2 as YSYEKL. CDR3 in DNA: TGCGCCAGCAGCCCGGGACTAGCGGGGGGGGGCGATGAGCAGTTCTTC. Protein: CASSPGLAGGGDEQFF.

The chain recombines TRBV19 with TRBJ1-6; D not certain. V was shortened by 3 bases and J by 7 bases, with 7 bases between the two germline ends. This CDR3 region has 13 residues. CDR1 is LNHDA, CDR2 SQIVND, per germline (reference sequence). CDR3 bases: TGTGCCAGTAGTATCCTCCTAAATTCACCCCTCCACTTT. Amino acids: CASSILLNSPLHF.